The 14 T cell receptor beta chains in this list originate from one sample, sequenced in a study of tissue T cells after allogeneic stem cell transplantation. Noted time point: mouse harvest day 14 after allogeneic transplant. Mouse grafts combined 10^7 T-cell-depleted bone marrow cells with 10^6 splenic CD5+ T cells. Some clones are missing from TCRdb's copy, which holds only in-frame ones; the method was immunoSEQ multiplex PCR. The sample shows about 4,000 clones, 47% of them seen only once. The sample was gut tissue. The receptors here all came from a female BALB/c mouse given C57BL/6 T cells with graft-versus-host disease after an allogeneic hematopoietic cell transplant.

The sample holds one count of this clone. The genes are named according to mouse. The sequence runs out 1 residue before the end of the CDR3; the remainder is reconstructed from the germline J gene. The V gene is TRBV13-2, the J gene TRBJ1-6; the D gene is possibly TRBD1 (6 bases). TRBJ1-6 belongs to the ORF category, with a function that is uncertain. Trimming shortened V by 2 bases and J by 7 bases, and 16 bases separated the two germline ends. This CDR3 is 16 amino acids long. Germline V gene data show CDR1 as NNHNN and CDR2 as SYGAGS (reference sequence). The CDR3 DNA, read in part, is TGTGCCAGCGGTGAGCCGGGGGCTGGGTTGAATTCGCCCCTCTAC. It codes for CASGEPGAGLNSPLY. The entire CDR3 reads CASGEPGAGLNSPLYF.

As regards this clone: All gene names here are mouse names. The read halts 1 residue ahead of the CDR3 end, with the missing end drawn from the germline J gene. This chain connects TRBV1 to TRBJ2-5; maybe TRBD1 (6 bases). The CDR3 spans 15 residues. The germline gives CDR1 NSQYPW, CDR2 LRSPGD (reference sequence). V lost 3 bases and J lost 0, with 10 bases in between. CDR3 DNA, as far as it was read: TGCACCTGCAGTGCCTCCGGGACAAACCAAGACACCCAGTAC. Amino acid sequence: CTCSASGTNQDTQY. The complete CDR3 sequence is CTCSASGTNQDTQYF. Variable domain in full (rest from reference TRBV1 and TRBJ2-5): VTLLEQNPRWRLVPRGQAVNLRCILKNSQYPWMSWYQQDLQKQLQWLFTLRSPGDKEVKSLPGADYLATRVTDTELRLQVANMSQGRTLYCTCSASGTNQDTQYFGPGTRLLVL.

This clone is large by share. The genes and germline here are from mouse. The CDR3 end lies 1 residue beyond the end of the read and is filled in from the germline J gene. The rearrangement links TRBV12-2 to TRBJ2-7, with D perhaps TRBD1 (6 bases). The CDR3 extends over 12 amino acids. V gave up 2 bases and J gave up 4 bases, with 8 bases separating them. Germline CDR1 and CDR2: SGHLS and HYDKME. The CDR3 loop reads CASSPGTYEQYF. Incomplete CDR3 DNA: TGTGCCAGCTCTCCCGGGACATATGAACAGTAC. The full variable domain, with the rest looked up from reference TRBV12-2 and TRBJ2-7, is NSGVVQSPRYIIKGKGERSILKCIPISGHLSVAWYQQTQGQELKFFIQHYDKMERDKGNLPSRFSVQQFDDYHSEMNMSALELEDSAVYFCASSPGTYEQYFGPGTRLTVL.

In its sample, this clone is large. These gene names are mouse names. The read finishes 1 residue shy of the CDR3 end, and the germline J gene is used to complete it. This chain uses TRBV17 with TRBJ2-1; 7 bases match TRBD1. The V segment lost 6 bases and the J segment 3 bases; nucleotides outside the gene matches: 2. Per the germline V gene, CDR1 is MNHDT and CDR2 is YYDKIL. There are 13 residues in the CDR3. CDR3 bases read: TGTGCTAGCAGCTGGGACAGCTATGCTGAGCAGTTC. Translation gives CASSWDSYAEQF. The CDR3, in full, reads CASSWDSYAEQFF. The variable domain in full, completed from reference TRBV17 and TRBJ2-1, reads DTTVKQNPRYKLARVGKPVNLICSQTMNHDTMYWYQKKPNQAPKLLLFYYDKILNREADTFEKFQSSRPNNSFCSLYIGSAGLEYSAMYLCASSWDSYAEQFFGPGTRLTVL.

Only a few counts were recorded for this clone. Gene names and germline match the mouse. The read terminates 1 residue before the CDR3 end, so the remaining end is supplied by the germline J gene. The chain links TRBV15 to TRBJ1-3, with no clear D. Trimming left V 6 bases short and J 0 bases short, with 6 bases between. This CDR3 has 13 residues. Germline V CDR1 and CDR2: SGHND, FRSKSL. The sequenced CDR3 bases are TGTGCCAGCAGCTCAGATTCTGGAAATACGCTCTAT. Its protein product is CASSSDSGNTLY. In full, the CDR3 is CASSSDSGNTLYF.

As regards this clone: Genes and germline are mouse. The read comes to an end 1 residue before the CDR3 does, leaving the germline J gene to fill in the end. The chain links TRBV13-2 to TRBJ2-2, with 7 bases that match TRBD1. The CDR3 has 14 residues. Trimming removed 6 bases from V and 4 bases from J; junction bases left unmatched: 6. CDR1 is NNHNN and CDR2 is SYGAGS in the germline V gene (reference sequence). The CDR3 bases that were read are TGTGCCAGCGTCAACAGGGGTGGCACCGGGCAGCTCTAC. The encoded protein is CASVNRGGTGQLY. The CDR3 reads in full as CASVNRGGTGQLYF.

In regard to this clone: Genes and germline are mouse. Read coverage stops 1 residue before the CDR3 terminus; the germline J gene supplies the remainder. The rearrangement uses TRBV1 and TRBJ2-5, with no clear D. The V end lost 2 bases, the J end lost 4 bases, and 1 base lay between the germline ends. CDR1 is NSQYPW, CDR2 LRSPGD, per germline (reference sequence). The CDR3 loop spans 11 amino acids. The CDR3: CTCSAKDTQYF. The covered CDR3 bases are TGCACCTGCAGTGCAAAAGACACCCAGTAC.

There are a few counts of this clone. The listed genes are named as in mouse. Read coverage stops 1 residue before the CDR3 terminus; the germline J gene supplies the remainder. The chain employs TRBV26 and TRBJ2-7; 12 bases align to TRBD2. Germline V lookup: CDR1 KGHPV, CDR2 FQNQEV (reference sequence). Trimming at V came to 2 bases and at J to 5 bases, leaving 1 base not matched to a gene. The CDR3 has 14 amino acids. CDR3 protein: CASSLDWGGDEQYF. Incomplete CDR3 DNA: TGTGCCAGCAGTCTGGACTGGGGGGGCGATGAACAGTAC.

A remark on this clone: Mouse germline and gene names are used. The read ends 1 residue early relative to the CDR3; the germline J gene fills the gap. The chain joins TRBV26 to TRBJ2-7; 9 positions agree with TRBD2. The CDR3 totals 14 residues. CDR1 is KGHPV and CDR2 is FQNQEV in the germline V gene (reference sequence). V lost 5 bases and J lost 0; bases outside the gene matches: 2. CDR3 bases read: TGTGCCAGCAGTAGGACTGGGGTCTCCTATGAACAGTAC. Its translation is CASSRTGVSYEQY. From start to end, the CDR3 is CASSRTGVSYEQYF.

Regarding this clone: Gene and germline names: mouse. The CDR3 extends 1 residue past the end of the read, so its final part is completed from the germline J gene. The gene calls are TRBV3 and TRBJ1-2; no clear D. The CDR3 has 13 amino acids. V lost 5 bases and J 1 base, leaving 8 bases between the germline ends. CDR1 and CDR2 from the germline V gene are SNHLY and FYNGKV (reference sequence). Partial CDR3 DNA: TGTGCCAGCAGCCCAGCAGGAAACTCCGACTACACC. It translates to CASSPAGNSDYT. The entire CDR3 sequence reads CASSPAGNSDYTF.

Turning to this clone: A far larger clone is a single base away, which makes a read error likely. Here the gene names and germline are mouse. From the germline J gene comes the end of the CDR3, since the read stops 1 residue before it. This chain joins TRBV13-3 and TRBJ2-4, with a possible D match to TRBD1 (6 bases). Trimming took off 1 base at V and 0 bases at J, with 12 bases between the two ends. CDR1 is NNHDY and CDR2 is SYVADS in the germline V gene. The CDR3 totals 16 residues. The CDR3 spells CASSDSTGYSQNTLYF. The sequenced part of the CDR3 DNA is TGTGCCAGCAGTGATTCTACAGGGTATAGTCAAAACACCTTGTAC. The entire variable domain, with the rest obtained from reference TRBV13-3 and TRBJ2-4, is as follows: EAAVTQSPRSKVAVTGGKVTLSCHQTNNHDYMYWYRQDTGHGLRLIHYSYVADSTEKGDIPDGYKASRPSQENFSLILELASLSQTAVYFCASSDSTGYSQNTLYFGAGTRLSVL.

This clone has only one observation. Gene names and germline refer to mouse. The CDR3 goes on 1 residue after the read ends, and that part is filled in from the germline J gene. The chain employs TRBV12-1 and TRBJ2-3; the D gene is possibly TRBD1 (6 bases). The CDR3 extends over 15 amino acids. Trimming cost V 6 bases and J 1 base, with 16 bases left between them. Germline CDR1 SGHSN, CDR2 HYEKVE. The DNA read from the CDR3 is TGTGCCAGCAGTGATGCCAGGGGCGGTGCAGAAACGCTGTAT. It yields the protein CASSDARGGAETLY. The full CDR3 reads CASSDARGGAETLYF.

This clone was counted a few times. Genes and germline come from the mouse. The read finishes 1 residue shy of the CDR3 end, and the germline J gene is used to complete it. The rearrangement uses TRBV29 and TRBJ2-1; D may be TRBD2 (6 bases). CDR3 length equals 12 residues. Germline assignment: CDR1 MSHET and CDR2 SYDVDS. Trimming took 4 bases from V and 6 from J, leaving 7 bases between them. The sequenced part of the CDR3 DNA is TGTGCTAGCAGTTCTGGGGCTGCTGAGCAGTTC. It yields the protein CASSSGAAEQF. The CDR3 in its entirety is CASSSGAAEQFF.

A word on this clone: The genes are named according to mouse. Read coverage stops 1 residue before the CDR3 terminus; the germline J gene supplies the remainder. This chain links TRBV1 with TRBJ2-2; unclear D gene. Trimming removed 3 bases from V and 4 bases from J, with 6 bases in between. Germline-derived CDR1 and CDR2 are NSQYPW and LRSPGD (reference sequence). CDR3 length: 13 residues. CDR3 DNA, as far as it was read: TGCACCTGCAGTGCCCCGGGCACCGGGCAGCTCTAC. It codes for CTCSAPGTGQLY. The whole CDR3 sequence reads CTCSAPGTGQLYF.